A selection of T cell receptor beta chains follows, all from one sample in a study of T cell responses to AZD1222 COVID-19 vaccine. The table came from immunoSEQ multiplex PCR; TCRdb's copy has only in-frame clones and leaves some out. Among 130,000 or so clones listed, around 92% were seen once. The sequenced sample was peripheral blood, obtained on day 0 of AZD1222 vaccination. The source is an adult in good health. The conserved cysteine and the conserved F or W are not part of the CDR3 here. Size is omitted from some rows. Given values are once, few, many or a class for expanded clones.

J gene,clone size,V gene,CDR3 protein
TRBJ2-3,NA,TRBV7-3,ASSPGGGTDTQY
TRBJ1-5,NA,TRBV6-5,ASSYSSDSNQPQH
TRBJ2-1,NA,TRBV27,ASSRQGWDEQF
TRBJ1-2,NA,TRBV20-1,SAVSGYT
TRBJ1-2,NA,TRBV29-1,SVLWGTDGYT
TRBJ2-7,NA,TRBV3-1/TRBV3-2,ASSRLAGDYEQY
TRBJ2-7,NA,TRBV6-5,ASSYDRSARGEQY
TRBJ2-7,NA,TRBV14,ASSQSSYEQY
TRBJ2-6,NA,TRBV7-2,ASSLALGMSSGANVLT
TRBJ1-5,NA,TRBV7-8,ASSFSNQPQH
TRBJ1-1,few,TRBV7-9,ASSSATGIWAEAF
TRBJ1-5,NA,TRBV19,ASSIIPLATGGTNQPQH
TRBJ1-6,once,TRBV6-5,ASSYGFGGNNSPLH
TRBJ2-7,NA,TRBV3-1/TRBV3-2,ASSPLAGDYEQY
TRBJ2-1,NA,TRBV16,ASSQSSGVDLNEQF
TRBJ2-7,NA,TRBV4-1,ASSHPRGQGTYEQY
TRBJ2-5,NA,TRBV27,ASSERQGQETQY
TRBJ1-6,NA,TRBV7-3,ASSLTGSNSPLH
TRBJ2-7,few,TRBV18,ASSPQSGLPTYEQY
TRBJ2-7,NA,TRBV6-5,ASSLPRGTYEQY
TRBJ1-2,NA,TRBV2,ASSASGTDYGYT
TRBJ2-1,NA,TRBV6-2/TRBV6-3,ASSYSKAVWQF
TRBJ2-3,NA,TRBV7-2,ASEGQGDDTQY
TRBJ2-7,once,TRBV2,ASSVGDISYEQY
TRBJ1-4,NA,TRBV28,ASHHGGSNEKLF
TRBJ2-1,NA,TRBV9,ASSVSAGLAYNEQF
TRBJ2-5,NA,TRBV7-9,ASSLGTASQETQY
TRBJ2-7,NA,TRBV13,ASSFSGEPYEQY
TRBJ2-7,NA,TRBV24-1,ATRGHHFSYEQY
TRBJ1-4,NA,TRBV7-6,ASSRYRDAGKLF
TRBJ1-1,NA,TRBV6-4,ASRPSPGTGGAGTEAF
TRBJ1-2,NA,TRBV19,ATRGAPDGYT
TRBJ2-7,NA,TRBV25-1,ASSEFLHRGGEQY
TRBJ2-7,NA,TRBV12-3/TRBV12-4,ASSATYEQY
TRBJ2-3,NA,TRBV7-8,ASSLGGHGNTQY
TRBJ2-3,NA,TRBV11-2,ASSFPVVAGDTDTQY
TRBJ2-7,NA,TRBV5-1,ASISRGRGCEQY
TRBJ1-2,many,TRBV12-3/TRBV12-4,ASSSDFYGYT
TRBJ1-2,NA,TRBV18,ASSPDSLYGYT
TRBJ2-2,once,TRBV5-1,ASSPEGQFTGELF
TRBJ2-3,NA,TRBV10-2,ASSDPIADTQY
TRBJ2-1,NA,TRBV7-6,ASSFRQGSYNEQF
TRBJ1-1,NA,TRBV6-5,ASAPGQGTEAF
TRBJ1-5,once,TRBV30,AWSIGLNQPQH
TRBJ1-1,NA,TRBV11-2,ASRSLRGGNTEAF
TRBJ2-7,NA,TRBV25-1,ASSVSTGRNSYEQY
TRBJ1-4,NA,TRBV6-6,ASSWGQEINEKLF